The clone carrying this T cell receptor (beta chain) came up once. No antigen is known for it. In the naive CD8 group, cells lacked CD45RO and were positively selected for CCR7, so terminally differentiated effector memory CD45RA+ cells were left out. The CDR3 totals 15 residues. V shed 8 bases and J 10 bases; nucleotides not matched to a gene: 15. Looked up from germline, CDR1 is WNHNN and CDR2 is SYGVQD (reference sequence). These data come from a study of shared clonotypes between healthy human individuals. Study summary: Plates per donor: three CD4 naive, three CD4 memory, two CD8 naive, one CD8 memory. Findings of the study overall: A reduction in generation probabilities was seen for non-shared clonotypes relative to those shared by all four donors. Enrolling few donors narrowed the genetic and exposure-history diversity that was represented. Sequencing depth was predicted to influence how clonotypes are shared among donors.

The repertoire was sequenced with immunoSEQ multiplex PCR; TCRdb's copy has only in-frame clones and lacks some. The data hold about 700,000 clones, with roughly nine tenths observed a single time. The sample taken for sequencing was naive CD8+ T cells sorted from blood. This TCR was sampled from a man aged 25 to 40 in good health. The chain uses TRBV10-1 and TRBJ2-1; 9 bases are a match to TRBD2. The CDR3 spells CASGSRTSEINEQFF. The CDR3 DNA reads TGCGCCAGCGGGTCCAGGACTAGCGAGATCAACGAGCAGTTCTTC.